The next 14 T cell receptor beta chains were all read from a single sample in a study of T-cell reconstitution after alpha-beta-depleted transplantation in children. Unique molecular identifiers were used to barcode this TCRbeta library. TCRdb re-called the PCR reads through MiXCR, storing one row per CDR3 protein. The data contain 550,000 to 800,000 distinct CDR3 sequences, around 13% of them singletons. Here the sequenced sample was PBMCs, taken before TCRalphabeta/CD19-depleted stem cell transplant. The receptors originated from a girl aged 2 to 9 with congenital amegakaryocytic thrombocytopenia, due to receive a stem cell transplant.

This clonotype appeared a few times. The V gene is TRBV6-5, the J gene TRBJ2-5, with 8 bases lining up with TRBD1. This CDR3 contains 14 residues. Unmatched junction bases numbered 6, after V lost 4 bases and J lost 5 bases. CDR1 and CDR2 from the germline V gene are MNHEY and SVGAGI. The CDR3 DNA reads TGTGCCAGCAGTTGGTCAGGGGGCGTGGAGACCCAGTACTTC. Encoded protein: CASSWSGGVETQYF.

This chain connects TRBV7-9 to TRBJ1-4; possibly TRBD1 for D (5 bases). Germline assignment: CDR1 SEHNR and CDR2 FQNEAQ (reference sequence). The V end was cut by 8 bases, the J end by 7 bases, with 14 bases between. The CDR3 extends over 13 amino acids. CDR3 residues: CASERGSGEKLFF. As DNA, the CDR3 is TGTGCCAGCGAACGGGGGTCGGGTGAAAAACTGTTTTTT. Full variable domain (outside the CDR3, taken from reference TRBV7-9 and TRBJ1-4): DTGVSQNPRHKITKRGQNVTFRCDPISEHNRLYWYRQTLGQGPEFLTYFQNEAQLEKSRLLSDRFSAERPKGSFSTLEIQRTEQGDSAMYLCASERGSGEKLFFGSGTQLSVL.

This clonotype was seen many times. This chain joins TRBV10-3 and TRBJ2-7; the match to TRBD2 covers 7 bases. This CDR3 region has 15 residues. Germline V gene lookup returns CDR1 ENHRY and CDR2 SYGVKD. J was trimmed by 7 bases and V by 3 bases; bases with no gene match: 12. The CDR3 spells CAISDRLRDYLEQYF. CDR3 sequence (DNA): TGTGCCATCAGTGACCGGTTGAGGGACTACCTTGAGCAGTACTTC.

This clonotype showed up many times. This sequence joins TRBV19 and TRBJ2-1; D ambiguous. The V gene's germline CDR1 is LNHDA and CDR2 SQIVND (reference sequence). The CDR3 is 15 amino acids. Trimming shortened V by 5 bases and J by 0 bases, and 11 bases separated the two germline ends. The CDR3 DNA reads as TGTGCCAGTAGTCCCGTCTTAAGCTCCTACAATGAGCAGTTCTTC. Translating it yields CASSPVLSSYNEQFF.

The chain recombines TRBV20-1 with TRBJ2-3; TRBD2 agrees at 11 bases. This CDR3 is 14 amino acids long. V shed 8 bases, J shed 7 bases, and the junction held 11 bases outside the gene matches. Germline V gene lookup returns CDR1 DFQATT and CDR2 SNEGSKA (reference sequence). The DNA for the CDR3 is TGCAGTTCTGTTCTAGCGGGAGGTGTTAATACGCAGTATTTT. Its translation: CSSVLAGGVNTQYF.

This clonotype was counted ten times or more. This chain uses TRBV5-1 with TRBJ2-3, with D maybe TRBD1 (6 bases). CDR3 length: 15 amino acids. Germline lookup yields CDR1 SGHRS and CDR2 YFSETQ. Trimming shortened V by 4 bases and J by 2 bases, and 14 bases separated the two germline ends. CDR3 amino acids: CASSILRGNTDTQYF. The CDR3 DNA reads TGCGCCAGCAGCATCCTCAGGGGTAACACAGATACGCAGTATTTT. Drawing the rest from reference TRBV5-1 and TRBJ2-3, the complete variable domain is KAGVTQTPRYLIKTRGQQVTLSCSPISGHRSVSWYQQTPGQGLQFLFEYFSETQRNKGNFPGRFSGRQFSNSRSEMNVSTLELGDSALYLCASSILRGNTDTQYFGPGTRLTVL.

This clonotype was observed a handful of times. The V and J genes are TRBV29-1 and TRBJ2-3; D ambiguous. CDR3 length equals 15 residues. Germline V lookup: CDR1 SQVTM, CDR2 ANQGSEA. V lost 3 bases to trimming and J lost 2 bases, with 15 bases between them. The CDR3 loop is CSVDWADSFTDTQYF. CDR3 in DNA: TGCAGCGTTGATTGGGCGGATAGCTTCACAGATACGCAGTATTTT.

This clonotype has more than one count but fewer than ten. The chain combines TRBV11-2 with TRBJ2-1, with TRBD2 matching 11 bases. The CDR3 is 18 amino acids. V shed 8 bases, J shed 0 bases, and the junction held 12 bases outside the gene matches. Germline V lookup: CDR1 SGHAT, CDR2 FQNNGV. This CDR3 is CASATGTSGPSSYNEQFF. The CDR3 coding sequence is TGTGCCAGCGCAACCGGGACTAGCGGCCCTAGCTCCTACAATGAGCAGTTCTTC.

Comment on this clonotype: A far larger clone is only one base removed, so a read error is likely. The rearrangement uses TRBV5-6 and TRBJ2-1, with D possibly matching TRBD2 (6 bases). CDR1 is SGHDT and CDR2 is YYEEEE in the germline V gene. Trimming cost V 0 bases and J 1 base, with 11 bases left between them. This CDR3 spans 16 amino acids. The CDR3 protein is CASSLGPAGSYNEQFF. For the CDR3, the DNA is TGTGCCAGCAGCTTGGGACCAGCGGGTTCCTACAATGAGCAGTTCTTC. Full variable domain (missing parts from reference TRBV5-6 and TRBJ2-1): DAGVTQSPTHLIKTRGQQVTLRCSPKSGHDTVSWYQQALGQGPQFIFQYYEEEERQRGNFPDRFSGHQFPNYSSELNVNALLLGDSALYLCASSLGPAGSYNEQFFGPGTRLTVL.

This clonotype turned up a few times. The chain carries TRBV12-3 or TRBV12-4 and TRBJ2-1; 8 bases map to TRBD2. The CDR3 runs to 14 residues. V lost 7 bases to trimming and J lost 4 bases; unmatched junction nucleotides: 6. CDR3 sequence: CASNTLAAYNEQFF. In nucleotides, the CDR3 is TGTGCCAGCAACACACTAGCGGCGTACAATGAGCAGTTCTTC.

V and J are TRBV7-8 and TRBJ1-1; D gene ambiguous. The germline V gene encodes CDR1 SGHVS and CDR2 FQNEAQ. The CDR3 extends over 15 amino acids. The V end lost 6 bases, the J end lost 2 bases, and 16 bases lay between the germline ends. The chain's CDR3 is CASRPVAGVNTEAFF. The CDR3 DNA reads TGTGCCAGCAGACCCGTGGCAGGAGTAAACACTGAAGCTTTCTTT.

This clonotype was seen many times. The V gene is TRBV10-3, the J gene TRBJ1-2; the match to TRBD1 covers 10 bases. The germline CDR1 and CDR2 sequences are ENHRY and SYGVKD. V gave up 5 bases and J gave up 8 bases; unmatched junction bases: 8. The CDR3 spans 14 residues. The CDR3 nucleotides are TGTGCCATCAGTACGTCCGGGACAGGGGAAGGCTACACCTTC. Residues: CAISTSGTGEGYTF.

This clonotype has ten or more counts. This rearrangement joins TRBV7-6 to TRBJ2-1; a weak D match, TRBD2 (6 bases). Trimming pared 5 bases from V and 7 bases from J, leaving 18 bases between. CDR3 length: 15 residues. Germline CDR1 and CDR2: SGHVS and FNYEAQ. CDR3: CASSARLREGNEQFF. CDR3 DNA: TGTGCCAGCAGCGCCCGGCTGCGGGAAGGTAATGAGCAGTTCTTC.

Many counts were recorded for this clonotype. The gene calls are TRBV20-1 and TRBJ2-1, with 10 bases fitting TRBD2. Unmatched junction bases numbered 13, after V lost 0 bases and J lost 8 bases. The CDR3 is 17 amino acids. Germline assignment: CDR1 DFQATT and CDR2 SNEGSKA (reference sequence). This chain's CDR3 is CSARDGLAGVWVDEQFF. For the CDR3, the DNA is TGCAGTGCTAGAGATGGCCTAGCGGGAGTGTGGGTCGATGAGCAGTTCTTC.